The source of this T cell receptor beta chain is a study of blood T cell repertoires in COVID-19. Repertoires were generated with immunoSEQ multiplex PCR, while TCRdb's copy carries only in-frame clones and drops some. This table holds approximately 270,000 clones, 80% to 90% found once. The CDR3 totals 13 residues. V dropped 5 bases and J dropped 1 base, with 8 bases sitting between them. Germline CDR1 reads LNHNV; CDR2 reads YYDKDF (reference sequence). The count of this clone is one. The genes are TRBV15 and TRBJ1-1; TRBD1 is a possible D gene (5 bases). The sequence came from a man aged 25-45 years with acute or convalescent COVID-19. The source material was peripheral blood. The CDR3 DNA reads TGTGCCACCAGCGAAAGGGGGAACACTGAAGCTTTCTTT. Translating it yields CATSERGNTEAFF.